These 18 T cell receptor beta chains were all obtained from the same sample, sequenced in a study of T-cell memory formation after mild COVID-19. TCRdb re-called the 5' RACE reads with MiXCR, one entry per CDR3 protein. The table records approximately 580,000 distinct CDR3 sequences, roughly 20% of them present only once. Sequencing was performed on PBMCs or a T cell subset sorted from them (not recorded which). The receptors shown here come from an adult woman who had mild COVID-19 (a few samples of this study predate the infection). Cell type and time point are not known.

The chain uses TRBV6-5 and TRBJ1-2; 10 nucleotides line up with TRBD1. CDR1 is MNHEY, CDR2 SVGAGI, per germline. This CDR3 comprises 16 residues. V shed 4 bases, J shed 3 bases, and the junction held 8 bases outside the gene matches. CDR3 DNA sequence: TGTGCCAGCAGTTTTAGACAGGGGGCGGGAGACTATGGCTACACCTTC. Encoded protein: CASSFRQGAGDYGYTF.

This clonotype was seen more than once but under ten times. V usage is TRBV3-1 and J usage is TRBJ1-5, with D perhaps TRBD1 (5 bases). The germline V and J ends were trimmed by 0 bases and 0 bases, with 12 bases remaining between them. CDR3 size: 17 residues. Looked up from germline, CDR1 is LGHDT and CDR2 is YNNKEL (reference sequence). CDR3 sequence reads: CASSQDFGGASNQPQHF. CDR3 DNA sequence: TGTGCCAGCAGCCAAGATTTCGGAGGGGCTAGCAATCAGCCCCAGCATTTT.

V gene TRBV10-3 combines with J gene TRBJ2-3, with a weak D call TRBD1 (5 bases). Trimming took off 3 bases at V and 2 bases at J, with 15 bases between the two ends. This CDR3 comprises 16 residues. Germline CDR1 and CDR2: ENHRY and SYGVKD. The CDR3 coding sequence is TGTGCCATCAGTGAAAGGACGCTGACAGACACAGATACGCAGTATTTT. Translated, it gives CAISERTLTDTDTQYF.

The chain uses TRBV27 and TRBJ2-7; 8 nucleotides line up with TRBD1. CDR3 length equals 14 residues. The V and J ends lost 6 bases and 4 bases, in that order; junction bases with no gene match: 8. Germline-derived CDR1 and CDR2 are MNHEY and SMNVEV (reference sequence). The CDR3 region is CASRGFQGAYEQYF. As DNA, the CDR3 is TGTGCCAGCAGGGGATTCCAGGGGGCTTACGAGCAGTACTTC.

The chain recombines TRBV7-8 with TRBJ1-1, with unresolved D. V was pared by 5 bases and J by 3 bases, with 16 bases between. CDR1 is SGHVS and CDR2 is FQNEAQ in the germline V gene. The CDR3 sequence is 15 residues long. This chain's CDR3 is CASSPRRPSDTEAFF. The CDR3 DNA is TGTGCCAGCAGCCCTCGACGGCCTTCGGACACTGAAGCTTTCTTT. Combining the CDR3 with reference TRBV7-8 and TRBJ1-1 gives the whole variable domain GAGVSQSPRYKVAKRGQDVALRCDPISGHVSLFWYQQALGQGPEFLTYFQNEAQLDKSGLPSDRFFAERPEGSVSTLKIQRTQQEDSAVYLCASSPRRPSDTEAFFGQGTRLTVV.

The chain couples TRBV18 to TRBJ2-7, with TRBD1 identical over 8 bases. The J segment lost 6 bases and the V segment lost 5 bases, leaving 6 bases of the junction unmatched. Per the germline V gene, CDR1 is KGHSH and CDR2 is LQKENI. The length of the CDR3 is 13 residues. CDR3 bases: TGTGCCAGCTCAAAGCAGGGGGCGGTCGAGCAGTACTTC. As protein: CASSKQGAVEQYF.

The V gene is TRBV6-2 or TRBV6-3, the J gene TRBJ2-2; D perhaps matches TRBD2 (7 bases). The V gene lost 0 bases and the J gene lost 4 bases, with 15 bases spanning the gap. This CDR3 spans 17 amino acids. The V gene's germline CDR1 is MNHEY and CDR2 SVGEGT. CDR3 in amino acids: CASSYSKGGRPTGELFF. In DNA form, the CDR3 reads TGTGCCAGCAGTTACTCGAAGGGGGGGCGTCCCACCGGGGAGCTGTTTTTT.

The J gene is TRBJ2-5, the V gene TRBV27; D is undetermined. V was pared by 4 bases and J by 2 bases, with 8 bases between. Germline-derived CDR1 and CDR2 are MNHEY and SMNVEV (reference sequence). This CDR3 has 13 amino acids. The CDR3 DNA reads as TGTGCCAGCAGTTCTGAGGAACAAGAGACCCAGTACTTC. Amino acids: CASSSEEQETQYF.

The chain combines TRBV15 with TRBJ2-3; D ambiguous. This CDR3 has 13 residues. Trimming took off 7 bases at V and 6 bases at J, with 14 bases between the two ends. Germline CDR1 and CDR2: LNHNV and YYDKDF (reference sequence). CDR3 DNA: TGTGCCACCACCTACTCCTACGAGGATACGCAGTATTTT. Translating gives CATTYSYEDTQYF.

This clonotype was observed a few times. The V call is TRBV4-3, the J call TRBJ2-7, with 10 bases lining up with TRBD2. The germline gives CDR1 LGHNA, CDR2 YSLEER. The CDR3 covers 20 residues. V dropped 0 bases and J dropped 6; count of bases not matched to a gene: 20. CDR3 loop: CASSQDRITSSGRPPGEQYF. DNA for the CDR3: TGCGCCAGCAGCCAAGATAGGATTACGAGTAGCGGGAGGCCCCCCGGCGAGCAGTACTTC.

This clonotype was seen more than once but under ten times. The V and J genes are TRBV20-1 and TRBJ2-3; 10 nucleotides line up with TRBD1. In germline, CDR1 is DFQATT, CDR2 SNEGSKA (reference sequence). This CDR3 spans 15 amino acids. The J segment lost 5 bases and the V segment lost 0 bases, leaving 5 bases of the junction unmatched. CDR3 amino acids: CSARELTGGVDTQYF. CDR3 DNA: TGCAGTGCTAGAGAGTTGACAGGGGGCGTAGATACGCAGTATTTT.

This clonotype was observed once. This chain links TRBV27 with TRBJ2-7; the D is unclear. The V and J ends lost 5 bases and 2 bases respectively, with 13 bases between them. The CDR3 runs 14 residues. CDR1 is MNHEY and CDR2 is SMNVEV in the germline V gene (reference sequence). CDR3 DNA sequence: TGTGCCAGCAGTCAACCCGGGTTTCCCTACGAGCAGTACTTC. Protein sequence: CASSQPGFPYEQYF.

This chain joins TRBV6-2 or TRBV6-3 and TRBJ2-1; weak D call: TRBD2 (7 bases). This CDR3 has 14 amino acids. CDR1 and CDR2 (germline): MNHEY, SVGEGT. The V end lost 0 bases, the J end lost 8 bases, and 11 bases lay between the germline ends. CDR3 in amino acids: CASSYSGGLDEQFF. The CDR3 coding sequence is TGTGCCAGCAGTTACTCGGGGGGGCTTGATGAGCAGTTCTTC.

The table lists this clonotype with a few counts. The chain combines TRBV5-1 with TRBJ2-1, with 10 bases lining up with TRBD1. The CDR3 runs to 13 residues. Germline V gene sequence: CDR1 SGHRS, CDR2 YFSETQ. V shed 6 bases and J 9 bases; nucleotides not matched to a gene: 6. CDR3 nucleotides: TGCGCCAGCACCTCCGGACAGGGGGGTGAGCAGTTCTTC. Residues: CASTSGQGGEQFF.

The rearrangement joins TRBV6-5 to TRBJ2-7; TRBD2 might be the D (6 bases). The CDR3 is 13 amino acids. Trimming cost V 2 bases and J 8 bases, with 13 bases left between them. Germline-derived CDR1 and CDR2 are MNHEY and SVGAGI. CDR3 region: CASSYRDSGKQYF. In DNA form, the CDR3 reads TGTGCCAGCAGTTACAGGGACTCCGGGAAGCAGTACTTC.

This clonotype was seen only a few times. The chain carries TRBV4-3 and TRBJ2-5; TRBD2 might be the D (6 bases). Germline CDR1 and CDR2: LGHNA and YSLEER. Trimming pared 5 bases from V and 5 bases from J, leaving 18 bases between. CDR3 length: 15 amino acids. CDR3 DNA sequence: TGCGCCAGCAGCTTAGGAGGCGGGATAGGGGAGACCCAGTACTTC. As protein: CASSLGGGIGETQYF.

V gene TRBV10-3 combines with J gene TRBJ1-1, with 9 bases lining up with TRBD1. There are 13 residues in the CDR3. From germline, CDR1 is ENHRY and CDR2 SYGVKD. Trimming at V came to 2 bases and at J to 8 bases, leaving 3 bases not matched to a gene. The CDR3 spells CAISEIDRGEAFF. Here the CDR3 DNA reads TGTGCCATCAGTGAGATCGACAGGGGGGAAGCTTTCTTT.

This clonotype has more than one count but fewer than ten. The gene calls are TRBV7-2 and TRBJ2-1; 8 bases align to TRBD2. Germline V gene sequence: CDR1 SGHTA, CDR2 FQGNSA. The CDR3 sequence is 15 residues long. Trimming took 5 bases from V and 4 from J; bases not matched to a gene: 7. DNA of the CDR3: TGTGCCAGCAGCCCTCGACTAGCGCATTACAATGAGCAGTTCTTC. Protein: CASSPRLAHYNEQFF.